The present T cell receptor (beta chain) was sequenced within a study of regulatory T cells in long-lasting Graves disease. With iRepertoire HTBI primers and Arm-PCR of CDR3 regions, TCR beta libraries were built. TCRdb called the multiplex PCR reads again in MiXCR, with one record for every CDR3 protein. The sample has approximately 400,000 distinct CDR3 sequences, approximately 15% seen once. This clonotype occurred a few times. Stated time point: newly diagnosed GD, antithyroid drugs for less than 3 months. Extracted PBMC RNA gave rise to the TCR library. This CDR3 region has 14 residues. Trimming left V 6 bases short and J 1 base short, with 13 bases between. Per germline, CDR1 SGHTA and CDR2 FQGNSA. This sample also appeared in a second study, on T cells in Graves' hyperthyroidism and ophthalmopathy.

This specimen was peripheral blood mononuclear cells (PBMCs), taken at new diagnosis, from a patient treated with antithyroid drugs. The chain uses TRBV7-2 and TRBJ2-7; D might be TRBD1 (6 bases). The TCR was taken from a woman in her forties with Graves disease. CDR3 DNA sequence: TGTGCCAGCAGTCAAGACAGGTTTTCCTACGAGCAGTACTTC. Translated: CASSQDRFSYEQYF.